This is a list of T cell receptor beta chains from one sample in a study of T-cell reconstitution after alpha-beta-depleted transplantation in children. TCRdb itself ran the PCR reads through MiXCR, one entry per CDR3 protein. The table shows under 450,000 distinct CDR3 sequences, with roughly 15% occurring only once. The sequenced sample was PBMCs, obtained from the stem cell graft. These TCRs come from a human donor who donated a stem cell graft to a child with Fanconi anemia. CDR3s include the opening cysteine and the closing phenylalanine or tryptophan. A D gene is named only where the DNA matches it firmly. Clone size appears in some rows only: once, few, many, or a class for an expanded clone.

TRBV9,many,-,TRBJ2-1,TGTGCCAGCAGCGTATCGGGTCACAATGAGCAGTTCTTC,CASSVSGHNEQFF
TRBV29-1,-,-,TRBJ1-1,TGCAGCGTACGGGAGACAGGGAACACTGAAGCTTTCTTT,CSVRETGNTEAFF
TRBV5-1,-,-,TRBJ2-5,TGCGCCAGCAGCTTGTTCACGTTAGAGGAGACCCAGTACTTC,CASSLFTLEETQYF
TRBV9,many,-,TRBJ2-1,TGTGCCAGCAGCCCTACAGGCTTTTGGAACAATGAGCAGTTCTTC,CASSPTGFWNNEQFF
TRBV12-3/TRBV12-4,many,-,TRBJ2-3,TGTGCCAGCAGTTTATCGGTCGAGGGACCATTCACTAGCACAGATACGCAGTATTTT,CASSLSVEGPFTSTDTQYF
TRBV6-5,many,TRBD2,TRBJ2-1,TGTGCCAGCAGTTCGGGACTAGCGGGGAGTGAGCAGTTCTTC,CASSSGLAGSEQFF
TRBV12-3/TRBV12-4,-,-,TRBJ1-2,TGTGCCAGCAGCCCAAGACCGGGACGGCCCGTTGGAGGCTACACCTTC,CASSPRPGRPVGGYTF
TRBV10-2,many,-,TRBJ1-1,TGCGCCAGCAGAACAGGGCTTGATGGACCTTTCTTT,CASRTGLDGPFF
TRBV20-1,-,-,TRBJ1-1,TGCAGTGCACCCGGGGGAGCCGAAGCTTTCTTT,CSAPGGAEAFF
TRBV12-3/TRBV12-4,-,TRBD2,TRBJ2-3,TGTGCCAGCAGTCCCATAGGCGGGGGTAGCACAGATACGCAGTATTTT,CASSPIGGGSTDTQYF
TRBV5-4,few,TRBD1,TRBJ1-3,TGTGCCAGCAGCGCACGGGACAGCTCTGGAAACACCATATATTTT,CASSARDSSGNTIYF
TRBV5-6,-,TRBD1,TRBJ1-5,TGTGCCAGCAGCTCTTACAGGGGGAGCCATCAGCCCCAGCATTTT,CASSSYRGSHQPQHF
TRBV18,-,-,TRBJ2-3,TGTGCCAGCTCACCACCGAACCAGGGACTCACAGATACGCAGTATTTT,CASSPPNQGLTDTQYF
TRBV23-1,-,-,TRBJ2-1,TGCGCCAGCAGAAGACAGGTATCGAATGAGCAGTTCTTC,CASRRQVSNEQFF
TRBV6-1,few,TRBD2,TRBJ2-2,TGTGCCAGCAGGATGCGGGGGAAGGGGGAGCTGTTTTTT,CASRMRGKGELFF
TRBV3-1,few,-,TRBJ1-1,TGTGCCAGCAGCCTGACAGACCGGCTGGTTTTCTTT,CASSLTDRLVFF